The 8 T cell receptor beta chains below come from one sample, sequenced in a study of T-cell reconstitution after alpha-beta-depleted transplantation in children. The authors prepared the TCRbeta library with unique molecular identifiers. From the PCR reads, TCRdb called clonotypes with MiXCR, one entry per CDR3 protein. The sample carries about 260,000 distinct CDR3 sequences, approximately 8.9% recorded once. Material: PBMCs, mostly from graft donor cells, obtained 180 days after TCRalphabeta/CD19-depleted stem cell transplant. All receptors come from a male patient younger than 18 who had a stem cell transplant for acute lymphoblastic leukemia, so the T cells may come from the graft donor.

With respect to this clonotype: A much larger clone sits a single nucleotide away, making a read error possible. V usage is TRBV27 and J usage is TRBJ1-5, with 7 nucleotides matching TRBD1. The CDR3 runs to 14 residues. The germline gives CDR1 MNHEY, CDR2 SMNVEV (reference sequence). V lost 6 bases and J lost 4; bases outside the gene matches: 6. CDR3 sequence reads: CASSPRGRNQPQHF. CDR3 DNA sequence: TGTGCCAGCAGCCCCAGGGGGAGAAATCAGCCCCAGCATTTT.

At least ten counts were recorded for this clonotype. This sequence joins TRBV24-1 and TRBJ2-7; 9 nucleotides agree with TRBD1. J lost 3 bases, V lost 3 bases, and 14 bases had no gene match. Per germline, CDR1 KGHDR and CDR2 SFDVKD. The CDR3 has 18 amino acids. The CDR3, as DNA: TGTGCCACCAGTGATACTTTGGACAGGGGCCTGGATCGCTACGAGCAGTACTTC. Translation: CATSDTLDRGLDRYEQYF.

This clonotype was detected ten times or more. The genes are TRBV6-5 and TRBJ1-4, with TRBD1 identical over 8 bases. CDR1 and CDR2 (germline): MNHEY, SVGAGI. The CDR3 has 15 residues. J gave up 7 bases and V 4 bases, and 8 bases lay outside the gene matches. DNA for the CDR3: TGTGCCAGCAGTTTCCAGGGGGCTACTGGTGAAAAACTGTTTTTT. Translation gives CASSFQGATGEKLFF.

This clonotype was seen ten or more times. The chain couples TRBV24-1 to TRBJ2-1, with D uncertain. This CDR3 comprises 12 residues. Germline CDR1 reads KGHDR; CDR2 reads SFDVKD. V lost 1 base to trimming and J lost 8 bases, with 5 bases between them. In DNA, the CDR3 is TGTGCCACCAGTGATTTTAGGTATGAGCAGTTCTTC. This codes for CATSDFRYEQFF.

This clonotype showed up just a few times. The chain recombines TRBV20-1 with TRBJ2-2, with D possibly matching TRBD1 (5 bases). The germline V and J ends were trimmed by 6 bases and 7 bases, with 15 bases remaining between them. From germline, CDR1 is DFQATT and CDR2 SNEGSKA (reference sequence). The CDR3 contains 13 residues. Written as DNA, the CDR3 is TGCAGTGCAGTCTGGGGCGGTCACGGGGAGCTGTTTTTT. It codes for CSAVWGGHGELFF.

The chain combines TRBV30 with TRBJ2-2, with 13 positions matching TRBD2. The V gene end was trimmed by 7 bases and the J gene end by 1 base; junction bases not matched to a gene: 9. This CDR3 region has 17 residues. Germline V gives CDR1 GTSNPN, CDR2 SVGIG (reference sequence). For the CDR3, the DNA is TGTGCCTCCTGGCAAGGGACTAGCGGGATGAACACCGGGGAGCTGTTTTTT. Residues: CASWQGTSGMNTGELFF.

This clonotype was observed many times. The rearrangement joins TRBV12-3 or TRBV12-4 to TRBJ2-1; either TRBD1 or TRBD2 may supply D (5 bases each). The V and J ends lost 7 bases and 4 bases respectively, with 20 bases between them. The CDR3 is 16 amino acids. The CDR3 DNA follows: TGTGCCAGCACCTTAGGGACGGGATGGAGATACAATGAGCAGTTCTTC. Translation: CASTLGTGWRYNEQFF.

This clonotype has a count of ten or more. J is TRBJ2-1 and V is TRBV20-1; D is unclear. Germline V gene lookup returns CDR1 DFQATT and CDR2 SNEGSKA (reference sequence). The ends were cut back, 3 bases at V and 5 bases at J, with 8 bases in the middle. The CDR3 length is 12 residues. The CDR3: CSARARDNEQFF. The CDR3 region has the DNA TGCAGTGCTAGGGCCCGGGACAATGAGCAGTTCTTC.